A selection of T cell receptor beta chains follows, all from one sample in a study of blood T cell repertoires in COVID-19. Profiled with immunoSEQ multiplex PCR; TCRdb holds only in-frame clones, not every one. The profile shows about 200,000 clones, around 80% of them singletons. Sequencing input: PBMCs or T cells enriched from blood (not recorded which). Receptors were obtained from a woman aged 45 to 65 with acute COVID-19. CDR3s include the opening cysteine and the closing phenylalanine or tryptophan. The D gene is left open where the match is weak. Size values are once, few and many counts, or a class for expanded clones, and some rows have none.

J gene,D gene,clone size,V gene,CDR3 DNA,CDR3 protein
TRBJ2-3,TRBD2,NA,TRBV6-5,TGTGCCAGCAGTAGCGGGGTCGACACAGATACGCAGTATTTT,CASSSGVDTDTQYF
TRBJ2-1,TRBD2,NA,TRBV24-1,TGTGCCACCAGTGACCTTAGCGGGGGGGCTTACAATGAGCAGTTCTTC,CATSDLSGGAYNEQFF
TRBJ2-1,TRBD1,NA,TRBV7-8,TGTGCCAGCAGGCCGGGACAGAACAATGAGCAGTTCTTC,CASRPGQNNEQFF
TRBJ1-5,NA,NA,TRBV2,TGTGCCAGCAGTGCAGAGGCGGGGGATCAGCCCCAGCATTTT,CASSAEAGDQPQHF
TRBJ2-3,NA,NA,TRBV5-5,TGTGCCAGCAGCCCACTGTTCCCTTCCACAGATACGCAGTATTTT,CASSPLFPSTDTQYF
TRBJ1-1,NA,NA,TRBV11-2,TGTGCCAGCAGCTTCCTTATGAACACTGAAGCTTTCTTT,CASSFLMNTEAFF
TRBJ2-3,TRBD2,NA,TRBV11-2,TGTGCCAGCAGCTTAGATCAGCGCGGGGGGGGTACAGATACGCAGTATTTT,CASSLDQRGGGTDTQYF
TRBJ1-5,NA,few,TRBV30,TGTGCCTGGAGTCAGGACTTGCATAGCAATCAGCCCCAGCATTTT,CAWSQDLHSNQPQHF
TRBJ2-2,TRBD2,NA,TRBV27,TGTGCCAGCAGCCCCGGGGCGGGGGACACCGGGGAGCTGTTTTTT,CASSPGAGDTGELFF
TRBJ1-4,NA,NA,TRBV6-5,TGTGCCAGCAGTAGGACAATGACGACTAATGAAAAACTGTTTTTT,CASSRTMTTNEKLFF
TRBJ1-5,NA,NA,TRBV7-9,TGTGCCAGCAGCTTTCAGGGAGGTCAGCCCCAGCATTTT,CASSFQGGQPQHF
TRBJ1-3,NA,NA,TRBV7-7,TGTGCTAGCAGCTTAGCGGCAGGGCACGGAAACACCATATATTTT,CASSLAAGHGNTIYF
TRBJ1-4,NA,NA,TRBV28,TGTGCCAGCAGTTTACTGGGGGGAGGGGCAACTAATGAAAAACTGTTTTTT,CASSLLGGGATNEKLFF
TRBJ1-6,NA,NA,TRBV5-6,TGTGCCAGCAGCTCCAGGGTTTTGGGGTATTCACCCCTCCACTTT,CASSSRVLGYSPLHF
TRBJ1-1,TRBD1,NA,TRBV18,TGTGCCAGCTCGCGGGACAGCCGATCTGAAGCTTTCTTT,CASSRDSRSEAFF
TRBJ1-3,NA,NA,TRBV12-5,TGTGCTAGTGGTTTGGGGGGAGGTCGGGGTTTT,CASGLGGGRGF
TRBJ1-5,NA,NA,TRBV7-2,TGTGCCAGCAGCTTACTGGAGGGCAATCAGCCCCAGCATTTT,CASSLLEGNQPQHF